Each of the 6 T cell receptor beta chains below was sequenced from the same sample in a study of cytomegalovirus exposure and HLA in healthy donors. Amplification used 60 Vbeta primers and 13 Jbeta primers. Repertoires were generated with immunoSEQ multiplex PCR, while TCRdb's copy carries only in-frame clones and drops some. The repertoire consists of tens of thousands of clones, with 80% occurring once and the leading ten covering roughly 5.7%. The sequencing sample was made of PBMCs. The receptor set was obtained from a male donor in good health and CMV-seronegative.

The J gene is TRBJ1-2, the V gene TRBV6-4; 11 bases align to TRBD1. This CDR3 comprises 15 residues. The junction had 5 bases not matched to a gene; V was cut back by 6 bases and J by 2 bases. Germline V CDR1 and CDR2: MRHNA, SNTAGT. The CDR3 here is CASRPGQGGNYGYTF. For the CDR3, the DNA is TGTGCCAGCAGACCGGGACAGGGGGGAAACTATGGCTACACCTTC.

The chain joins TRBV2 to TRBJ2-5; D is uncertain. V lost 5 bases and J 2 bases, leaving 6 bases between the germline ends. Germline CDR1 is SNHLY and CDR2 is FYNNEI. The CDR3 spans 12 residues. CDR3 bases: TGTGCCAGCAGTTCGTTACAAGAGACCCAGTACTTC. Translation: CASSSLQETQYF.

The rearrangement links TRBV7-9 to TRBJ2-7; D is undetermined. V was pared by 4 bases and J by 0 bases, with 13 bases between. This CDR3 spans 15 amino acids. The germline gives CDR1 SEHNR, CDR2 FQNEAQ (reference sequence). CDR3 DNA sequence: TGTGCCAGCAGCTCCCCCTTACATCGCTCCTACGAGCAGTACTTC. Protein product: CASSSPLHRSYEQYF.

With respect to this clone: The junction shows a germline mismatch at one end, possibly a read error. The chain links TRBV5-1 to TRBJ2-1, with TRBD1 matching 7 bases. Germline V gives CDR1 SGHRS, CDR2 YFSETQ. The CDR3 consists of 13 residues. The CDR3 DNA reads TGCGCCAGCAGTTTGGGGACAGAGGGCGAGCAGTTCTTC. This translates into CASSLGTEGEQFF. Looking up the rest from reference TRBV5-1 and TRBJ2-1 gives the full variable domain: KAGVTQTPRYLIKTRGQQVTLSCSPISGHRSVSWYQQTPGQGLQFLFEYFSETQRNKGNFPGRFSGRQFSNSRSEMNVSTLELGDSALYLCASSLGTEGEQFFGPGTRLTVL.

This rearrangement joins TRBV13 to TRBJ2-7; 7 bases line up with TRBD1. CDR3 length: 16 residues. Trimming cost V 5 bases and J 4 bases; bases outside gene matches: 14. Germline V gene data show CDR1 as PRHDT and CDR2 as FYEKMQ (reference sequence). CDR3 nucleotides: TGTGCCAGCAGCCCCCGTGGGGTTGAGGGGGCTTACGAGCAGTACTTC. Amino acids: CASSPRGVEGAYEQYF.

This rearrangement joins TRBV10-2 to TRBJ2-2, with 12 positions matching TRBD2. CDR1 and CDR2 (germline): WSHSY, SAAADI. CDR3 size: 18 residues. The V and J ends lost 2 bases and 5 bases, in that order; junction bases with no gene match: 9. CDR3 in amino acids: CASSETNLGLAGTGELFF. The CDR3 nucleotides read TGCGCCAGCAGTGAGACGAACCTCGGACTAGCGGGGACCGGGGAGCTGTTTTTT.